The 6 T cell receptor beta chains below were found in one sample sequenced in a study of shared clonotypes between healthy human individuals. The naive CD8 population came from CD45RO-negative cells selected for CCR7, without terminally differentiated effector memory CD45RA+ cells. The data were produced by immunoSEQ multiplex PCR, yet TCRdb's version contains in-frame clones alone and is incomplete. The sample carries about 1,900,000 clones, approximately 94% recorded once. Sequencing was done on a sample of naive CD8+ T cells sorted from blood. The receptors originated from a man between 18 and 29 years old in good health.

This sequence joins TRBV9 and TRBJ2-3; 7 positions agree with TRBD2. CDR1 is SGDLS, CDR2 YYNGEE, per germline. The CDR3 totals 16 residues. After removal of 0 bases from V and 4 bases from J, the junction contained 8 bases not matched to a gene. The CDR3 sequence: CASSVGDRGDADTQYF. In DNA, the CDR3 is TGTGCCAGCAGCGTAGGGGATCGGGGGGACGCAGATACGCAGTATTTT.

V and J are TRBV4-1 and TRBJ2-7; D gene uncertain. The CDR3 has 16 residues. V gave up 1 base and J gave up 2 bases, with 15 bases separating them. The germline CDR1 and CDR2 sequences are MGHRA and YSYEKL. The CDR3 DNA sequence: TGCGCCAGCAGCCAAGGATTTGAGGTTATCCCCTACGAGCAGTACTTC. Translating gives CASSQGFEVIPYEQYF.

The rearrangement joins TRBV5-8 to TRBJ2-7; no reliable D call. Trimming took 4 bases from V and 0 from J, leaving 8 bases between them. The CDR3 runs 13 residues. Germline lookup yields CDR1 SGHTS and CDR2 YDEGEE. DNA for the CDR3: TGTGCCAGCAGCCCCAGGAGCTCCTACGAGCAGTACTTC. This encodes CASSPRSSYEQYF.

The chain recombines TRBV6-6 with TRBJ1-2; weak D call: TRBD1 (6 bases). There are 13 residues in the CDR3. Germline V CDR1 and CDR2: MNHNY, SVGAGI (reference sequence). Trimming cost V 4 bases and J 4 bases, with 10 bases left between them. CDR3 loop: CASSFLDSYGYTF. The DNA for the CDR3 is TGTGCCAGCAGTTTCCTGGACAGCTATGGCTACACCTTC.

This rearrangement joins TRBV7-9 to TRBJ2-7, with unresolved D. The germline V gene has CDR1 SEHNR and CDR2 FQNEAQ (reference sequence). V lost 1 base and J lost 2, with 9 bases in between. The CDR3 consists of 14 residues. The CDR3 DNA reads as TGTGCCAGCAGCTTAGTGAGTAATCCCTACGAGCAGTACTTC. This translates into CASSLVSNPYEQYF.

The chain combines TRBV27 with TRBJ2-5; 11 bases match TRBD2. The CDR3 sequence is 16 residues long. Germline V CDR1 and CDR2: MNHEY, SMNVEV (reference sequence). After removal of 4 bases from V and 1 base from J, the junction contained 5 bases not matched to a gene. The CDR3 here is CASSSASGGPQETQYF. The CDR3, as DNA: TGTGCCAGCAGTTCGGCTAGCGGGGGGCCCCAAGAGACCCAGTACTTC.